These 27 T cell receptor beta chains came from one sample sequenced in a study of T cell responses to AZD1222 COVID-19 vaccine. The method was immunoSEQ multiplex PCR; TCRdb's version includes in-frame clones alone and lacks a portion of them. The repertoire includes under 200,000 clones, about 90% of them detected once, and approximately 2% sits in the top ten. The sample consisted of peripheral blood, taken on day 0 of AZD1222 vaccination. Source of these receptors: an adult in good health.

The V gene is TRBV27, the J gene TRBJ2-1; D remains ambiguous. The germline gives CDR1 MNHEY, CDR2 SMNVEV (reference sequence). This CDR3 comprises 11 residues. V shed 7 bases and J shed 5 bases, with 6 bases lying between them. The CDR3 nucleotides read TGTGCCAGCATCCTGAACAATGAGCAGTTCTTC. It specifies CASILNNEQFF.

The CDR3 DNA reads as TGTGCCAGCAGTTTTAGTATGGCGGCATCTAGGACAGATACGCAGTATTTT. This encodes CASSFSMAASRTDTQYF. V gene TRBV27 combines with J gene TRBJ2-3; D is undetermined. V gave up 3 bases and J gave up 3 bases, with 19 bases separating them. Germline CDR1 reads MNHEY; CDR2 reads SMNVEV (reference sequence). The CDR3 is 17 amino acids.

V usage is TRBV14 and J usage is TRBJ1-2, with a possible D match to TRBD1 (5 bases). V gave up 0 bases and J gave up 5 bases, with 13 bases separating them. The length of the CDR3 is 15 residues. Germline values: CDR1 SGHDN, CDR2 FVKESK. This CDR3 reads CASSQEFQGSYGYTF. The CDR3 bases are TGTGCCAGCAGCCAAGAGTTCCAGGGCTCATATGGCTACACCTTC. The variable domain in full, completed from reference TRBV14 and TRBJ1-2, reads EAGVTQFPSHSVIEKGQTVTLRCDPISGHDNLYWYRRVMGKEIKFLLHFVKESKQDESGMPNNRFLAERTGGTYSTLKVQPAELEDSGVYFCASSQEFQGSYGYTFGSGTRLTVV.

The rearrangement uses TRBV14 and TRBJ1-2; TRBD1 is a possible D gene (5 bases). CDR1 is SGHDN and CDR2 is FVKESK in the germline V gene. The CDR3 is 14 amino acids. The V gene lost 6 bases and the J gene lost 7 bases, with 18 bases spanning the gap. As DNA, the CDR3 is TGTGCCAGCAGTCGGAGTATCACGGGGGGTGGCTACACCTTC. Encoded protein: CASSRSITGGGYTF.

Note on this clone: Its ends do not fully match the called genes, so a read error is possible. This chain joins TRBV6-2 or TRBV6-3 and TRBJ1-1, with D maybe TRBD1 (6 bases). Per germline, CDR1 MNHEY and CDR2 SVGEGT. This CDR3 has 16 amino acids. The CDR3 DNA reads TGTGCCAGCAGTTACTCGAAGGGGGGAGTGAAAACTGAAGCTTTCTTT. Its translation: CASSYSKGGVKTEAFF.

The V and J genes are TRBV6-6 and TRBJ1-1; a possible D gene is TRBD1 (5 bases). Germline values: CDR1 MNHNY, CDR2 SVGAGI (reference sequence). V lost 3 bases and J 1 base, leaving 12 bases between the germline ends. The CDR3 runs 15 residues. The CDR3 DNA is TGTGCCAGCAGTTATTTGGGCAGGGCGAACACTGAAGCTTTCTTT. The encoded protein is CASSYLGRANTEAFF.

This chain joins TRBV9 and TRBJ1-2; 7 positions match TRBD1. Germline CDR1 reads SGDLS; CDR2 reads YYNGEE. CDR3 size: 14 residues. With V trimmed by 3 bases and J by 3 bases, 5 bases remained unmatched. The CDR3 loop is CASSGPDRYYGYTF. In DNA form, the CDR3 reads TGTGCCAGCAGCGGCCCGGACAGGTACTATGGCTACACCTTC.

The chain uses TRBV7-8 and TRBJ1-1; no firm D call. V lost 6 bases and J 5 bases, leaving 25 bases between the germline ends. The germline V gene has CDR1 SGHVS and CDR2 FQNEAQ. There are 17 residues in the CDR3. The CDR3 DNA follows: TGTGCCAGCAGGGAGGGATGGGGTCAGGTAGGCGGGACTGAAGCTTTCTTT. Its translation: CASREGWGQVGGTEAFF.

The chain has TRBV5-1 and TRBJ2-3, with D hard to call. V dropped 2 bases and J dropped 3 bases, with 4 bases sitting between them. Germline lookup yields CDR1 SGHRS and CDR2 YFSETQ. The CDR3 totals 12 residues. CDR3 coding DNA: TGCGCCAGCAGCTTTTTAACAGATACGCAGTATTTT. Translated, it gives CASSFLTDTQYF.

J is TRBJ1-4 and V is TRBV28; D gene uncertain. The CDR3 extends over 19 amino acids. Trimming removed 5 bases at V and 0 bases at J, with 22 bases between. Germline V CDR1 and CDR2: MDHEN, SYDVKM. The CDR3 is CASSPTTFRLTSTNEKLFF. Here the CDR3 DNA reads TGTGCCAGCAGTCCCACGACTTTTCGGCTGACTTCAACTAATGAAAAACTGTTTTTT.

This sequence joins TRBV11-2 and TRBJ1-2, with unresolved D. Looked up from germline, CDR1 is SGHAT and CDR2 is FQNNGV. The germline V and J ends were trimmed by 9 bases and 3 bases, with 20 bases remaining between them. This CDR3 is 15 amino acids long. The DNA of the CDR3 is TGTGCCAGTAGCCGGGTGTGGTCAGGTCACTATGGCTACACCTTC. This gives the protein CASSRVWSGHYGYTF.

This chain links TRBV28 with TRBJ1-2; 9 nucleotides line up with TRBD1. From germline, CDR1 is MDHEN and CDR2 SYDVKM. This CDR3 region has 15 residues. The trim removed 5 bases at V and 4 bases at J, leaving 8 bases unmatched. The CDR3 sequence: CASSLPGQGIYGYTF. The CDR3 DNA reads as TGTGCCAGCAGTCTACCGGGACAGGGTATCTATGGCTACACCTTC.

V and J are TRBV10-3 and TRBJ1-2, with 8 bases aligning to TRBD1. V lost 0 bases to trimming and J lost 8 bases; unmatched junction nucleotides: 14. The CDR3 runs to 17 residues. Germline CDR1 ENHRY, CDR2 SYGVKD. The CDR3 loop is CAISESDRGVVSGGYTF. CDR3 sequence (DNA): TGTGCCATCAGTGAGTCTGACAGGGGTGTAGTTTCGGGAGGCTACACCTTC.

The genes are TRBV19 and TRBJ2-7, with D perhaps assigned TRBD1 or TRBD2 (5 bases each). V lost 3 bases, J lost 3 bases, and 15 bases lay in between. This CDR3 comprises 15 residues. CDR1 is LNHDA, CDR2 SQIVND, per germline (reference sequence). The CDR3 region has the DNA TGTGCCAGTAGTATGGCCCCGGGACCTCTCTACGAGCAGTACTTC. Protein sequence: CASSMAPGPLYEQYF.

The CDR3 sequence is CASSLGSGVRNTEAFF. The CDR3 DNA sequence: TGTGCCAGCAGCTTAGGGTCAGGGGTGAGGAACACTGAAGCTTTCTTT. V and J are TRBV7-2 and TRBJ1-1; tentatively, D is TRBD1 (6 bases). This CDR3 comprises 16 residues. Deletions cut 1 base from V and 1 base from J, with 13 bases between. The germline CDR1 and CDR2 sequences are SGHTA and FQGNSA.

This chain connects TRBV9 to TRBJ1-5, with 10 bases that match TRBD1. The CDR3 sequence is 15 residues long. Germline CDR1 is SGDLS and CDR2 is YYNGEE. V trimming: 0 bases; J trimming: 4 bases; junction bases outside the gene matches: 1. The CDR3 is CASSVGDRGNQPQHF. CDR3 nucleotide sequence: TGTGCCAGCAGCGTAGGGGACAGGGGAAATCAGCCCCAGCATTTT.

This clone was seen only once. This rearrangement joins TRBV19 to TRBJ2-7; 10 positions agree with TRBD1. The V and J ends lost 7 bases and 2 bases, in that order; junction bases with no gene match: 5. CDR3 length: 14 amino acids. The germline gives CDR1 LNHDA, CDR2 SQIVND (reference sequence). CDR3 nucleotide sequence: TGTGCCAGTACCCCGGGGACAGGGGCCTACGAGCAGTACTTC. It specifies CASTPGTGAYEQYF.

This chain links TRBV5-6 with TRBJ1-2, with a weak D call TRBD1 (5 bases). The CDR3 sequence is 13 residues long. The germline CDR1 and CDR2 sequences are SGHDT and YYEEEE. Trimming cost V 4 bases and J 3 bases, with 10 bases left between them. In DNA form, the CDR3 reads TGTGCCAGCAGCGACGCGGGACACTATGGCTACACCTTC. As protein: CASSDAGHYGYTF.

This clone was seen only once. The J gene is TRBJ1-2, the V gene TRBV5-1; a possible D gene is TRBD1 (6 bases). CDR3 length: 13 amino acids. Germline values: CDR1 SGHRS, CDR2 YFSETQ. The V gene lost 4 bases and the J gene lost 4 bases, with 11 bases spanning the gap. In nucleotides, the CDR3 is TGCGCCAGCAGCCCGGACAGAGCCTATGGCTACACCTTC. It yields the protein CASSPDRAYGYTF.

The chain uses TRBV3-1 (or the pseudogene TRBV3-2) and TRBJ2-3, with 11 nucleotides matching TRBD2. The CDR3 is 20 residues long. Per germline, CDR1 LGHDT and CDR2 YNNKEL (reference sequence). J was trimmed by 6 bases and V by 0 bases; bases with no gene match: 17. In nucleotides, the CDR3 is TGTGCCAGCAGCCAAGATGATCGGTTAGGCCCCAGGACTAGCGGGGATACGCAGTATTTT. It encodes CASSQDDRLGPRTSGDTQYF.

The rearrangement links TRBV29-1 to TRBJ1-2; 10 nucleotides align to TRBD1. V shed 5 bases, J shed 6 bases, and the junction held 6 bases outside the gene matches. From germline, CDR1 is SQVTM and CDR2 ANQGSEA. The CDR3 has 13 amino acids. CDR3 in DNA: TGCAGCGTTCGCCGGACAGGGGGGGATGGCTACACCTTC. Its protein is CSVRRTGGDGYTF. The entire variable domain, with the rest obtained from reference TRBV29-1 and TRBJ1-2, is as follows: SAVISQKPSRDICQRGTSLTIQCQVDSQVTMMFWYRQQPGQSLTLIATANQGSEATYESGFVIDKFPISRPNLTFSTLTVSNMSPEDSSIYLCSVRRTGGDGYTFGSGTRLTVV.

The J gene is TRBJ2-3, the V gene TRBV3-1 (or the pseudogene TRBV3-2), with TRBD2 matching over 7 bases. The CDR3 is 15 residues long. Per the germline V gene, CDR1 is LGHDT and CDR2 is YNNKEL (reference sequence). V was pared by 1 base and J by 4 bases, with 5 bases of the junction left unmatched. The CDR3 region has the DNA TGTGCCAGCAGCCAAGTCGGACGGGAGGCAGATACGCAGTATTTT. Translation gives CASSQVGREADTQYF.

This chain connects TRBV30 to TRBJ2-2; the D is unclear. Between the trimmed V and J ends, which lost 6 bases and 4 bases, there was a span of 6 bases. The CDR3 contains 11 residues. Germline CDR1 reads GTSNPN; CDR2 reads SVGIG (reference sequence). The CDR3 sequence is CACMITGELFF. The CDR3 DNA sequence: TGTGCCTGTATGATCACCGGGGAGCTGTTTTTT.

This rearrangement joins TRBV5-4 to TRBJ2-3; D is uncertain. The V end was cut by 4 bases, the J end by 4 bases, with 13 bases between. Per the germline V gene, CDR1 is SGHNT and CDR2 is YYREEE (reference sequence). This CDR3 has 14 residues. The CDR3 loop is CASSPGTAADTQYF. The CDR3 nucleotides read TGTGCCAGCAGCCCCGGCACCGCGGCAGATACGCAGTATTTT.

This clone was recorded only once. This chain links TRBV3-1 (or the pseudogene TRBV3-2) with TRBJ1-2; D may be TRBD1 (5 bases). Trimming removed 1 base at V and 3 bases at J, with 9 bases between. In germline, CDR1 is LGHDT, CDR2 YNNKEL (reference sequence). CDR3 length: 14 residues. The CDR3 reads CASSQGVQDYGYTF. The CDR3 nucleotides read TGTGCCAGCAGCCAAGGGGTACAGGACTATGGCTACACCTTC.

The chain carries TRBV19 and TRBJ1-6; no firm D call. V was clipped by 4 bases and J by 10 bases, with 14 bases between them. CDR3 size: 14 residues. Germline CDR1 and CDR2: LNHDA and SQIVND (reference sequence). The CDR3 loop is CASSSGPPISPLHF. CDR3 sequence (DNA): TGTGCCAGTAGTAGCGGACCCCCTATCTCACCCCTCCACTTT.

The chain uses TRBV6-5 and TRBJ1-4, with D possibly being TRBD1 (5 bases). Germline CDR1 reads MNHEY; CDR2 reads SVGAGI. Trimming shortened V by 0 bases and J by 13 bases, and 12 bases separated the two germline ends. The CDR3 spans 13 residues. CDR3 nucleotide sequence: TGTGCCAGCAGTTACTCTTCCGGGGGAGGACTGTTTTTT. This encodes CASSYSSGGGLFF.